These 8 T cell receptor beta chains originate from one sample sequenced in a study of CD8+ T cells in alopecia areata. The treatment is: oral pan-JAK inhibitor, 5-10 mg twice daily. TCR sequencing used cDNA made by reverse transcription of extracted RNA. Profiled with immunoSEQ multiplex PCR; TCRdb holds only in-frame clones, not every one. This sample has 90,000 to 150,000 clones, with around 53% found just once. Sequencing was performed on CD4+ T cells sorted from blood, taken at week 4, from a patient treated with tofacitinib. The origin of the receptors is a human donor with alopecia areata.

V usage is TRBV9 and J usage is TRBJ2-7; maybe TRBD2 (6 bases). V lost 0 bases and J lost 3, with 10 bases in between. This CDR3 spans 14 amino acids. Germline-derived CDR1 and CDR2 are SGDLS and YYNGEE. The CDR3 loop reads CASSVAGRNYEQYF. DNA of the CDR3: TGTGCCAGCAGCGTAGCCGGGAGAAACTACGAGCAGTACTTC.

The rearrangement uses TRBV30 and TRBJ2-3; D uncertain. From germline, CDR1 is GTSNPN and CDR2 SVGIG (reference sequence). The CDR3 length is 14 residues. Trimming took 0 bases from V and 2 from J, leaving 9 bases between them. CDR3 amino acids: CAWSVSRITDTQYF. The CDR3 region has the DNA TGTGCCTGGAGTGTATCCAGAATCACAGATACGCAGTATTTT.

The genes are TRBV29-1 and TRBJ2-3; unclear D gene. This CDR3 region has 13 residues. Germline CDR1 and CDR2: SQVTM and ANQGSEA. V lost 6 bases to trimming and J lost 3 bases, with 13 bases between them. The CDR3 region has the DNA TGCAGCGTGAGTGCCCCCCTGACAGATACGCAGTATTTT. Its protein is CSVSAPLTDTQYF.

This chain connects TRBV11-2 to TRBJ2-2; 8 positions match TRBD1. Germline values: CDR1 SGHAT, CDR2 FQNNGV. CDR3 length: 17 amino acids. The V segment lost 1 base and the J segment 4 bases; nucleotides outside the gene matches: 8. The CDR3 nucleotides read TGTGCCAGCAGCTTAGGGCTCGACAGGGGAGGCACCGGGGAGCTGTTTTTT. Its protein product is CASSLGLDRGGTGELFF.

This clone was seen more than once but under ten times. The chain carries TRBV5-1 and TRBJ1-1, with TRBD1 matching 9 bases. From germline, CDR1 is SGHRS and CDR2 YFSETQ. V trimming: 2 bases; J trimming: 3 bases; junction bases outside the gene matches: 5. The CDR3 extends over 15 amino acids. The CDR3 nucleotides read TGCGCCAGCAGCTTCGGCAACAGGGGGCACACTGAAGCTTTCTTT. The encoded protein is CASSFGNRGHTEAFF.

The rearrangement uses TRBV5-1 and TRBJ1-1; possible D gene TRBD1, 6 bases. This CDR3 spans 15 amino acids. V lost 5 bases, J lost 0 bases, and 14 bases lay in between. The germline V gene encodes CDR1 SGHRS and CDR2 YFSETQ. The CDR3, as DNA: TGCGCCAGCAGAACCGGGACATCCATGAACACTGAAGCTTTCTTT. Protein sequence: CASRTGTSMNTEAFF.

The V call is TRBV4-1, the J call TRBJ2-5, with D hard to call. CDR3 length: 13 amino acids. Germline loops: CDR1 MGHRA, CDR2 YSYEKL. The V end was cut by 3 bases, the J end by 1 base, with 6 bases between. The CDR3 DNA is TGCGCCAGCAGCCAGCGGATCCAAGAGACCCAGTACTTC. Translating gives CASSQRIQETQYF.

The V gene is TRBV6-5, the J gene TRBJ2-7; D perhaps matches TRBD1 (6 bases). In germline, CDR1 is MNHEY, CDR2 SVGAGI. V was shortened by 8 bases and J by 2 bases, with 13 bases between the two germline ends. The CDR3 runs to 13 residues. CDR3 DNA: TGTGCCAGCGGAAAAGGACAGCCCTACGAGCAGTACTTC. Translated: CASGKGQPYEQYF.